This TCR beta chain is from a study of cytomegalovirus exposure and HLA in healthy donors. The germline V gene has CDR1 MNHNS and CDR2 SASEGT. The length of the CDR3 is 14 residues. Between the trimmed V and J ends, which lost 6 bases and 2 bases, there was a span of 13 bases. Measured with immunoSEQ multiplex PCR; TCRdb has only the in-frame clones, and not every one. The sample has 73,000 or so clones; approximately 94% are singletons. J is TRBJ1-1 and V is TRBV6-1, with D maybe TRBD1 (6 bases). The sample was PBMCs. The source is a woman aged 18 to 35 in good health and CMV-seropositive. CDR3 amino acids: CASRSYRDNTEAFF. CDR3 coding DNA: TGTGCCAGCAGATCTTACAGGGACAACACTGAAGCTTTCTTT.